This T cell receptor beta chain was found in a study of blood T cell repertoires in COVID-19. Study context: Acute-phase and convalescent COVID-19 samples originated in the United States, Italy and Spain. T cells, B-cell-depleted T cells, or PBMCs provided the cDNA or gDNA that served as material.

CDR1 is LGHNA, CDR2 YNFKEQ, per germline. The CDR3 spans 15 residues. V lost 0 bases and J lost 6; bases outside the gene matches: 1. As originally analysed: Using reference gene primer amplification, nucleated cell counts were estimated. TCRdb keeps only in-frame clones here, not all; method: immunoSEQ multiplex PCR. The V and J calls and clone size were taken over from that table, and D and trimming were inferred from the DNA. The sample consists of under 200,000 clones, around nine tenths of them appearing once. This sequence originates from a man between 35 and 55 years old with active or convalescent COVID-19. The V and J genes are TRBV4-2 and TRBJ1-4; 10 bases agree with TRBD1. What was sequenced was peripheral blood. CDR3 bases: TGTGCCAGCAGCCAAGAGGGACAGGGGCATGAAAAACTGTTTTTT. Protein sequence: CASSQEGQGHEKLFF.